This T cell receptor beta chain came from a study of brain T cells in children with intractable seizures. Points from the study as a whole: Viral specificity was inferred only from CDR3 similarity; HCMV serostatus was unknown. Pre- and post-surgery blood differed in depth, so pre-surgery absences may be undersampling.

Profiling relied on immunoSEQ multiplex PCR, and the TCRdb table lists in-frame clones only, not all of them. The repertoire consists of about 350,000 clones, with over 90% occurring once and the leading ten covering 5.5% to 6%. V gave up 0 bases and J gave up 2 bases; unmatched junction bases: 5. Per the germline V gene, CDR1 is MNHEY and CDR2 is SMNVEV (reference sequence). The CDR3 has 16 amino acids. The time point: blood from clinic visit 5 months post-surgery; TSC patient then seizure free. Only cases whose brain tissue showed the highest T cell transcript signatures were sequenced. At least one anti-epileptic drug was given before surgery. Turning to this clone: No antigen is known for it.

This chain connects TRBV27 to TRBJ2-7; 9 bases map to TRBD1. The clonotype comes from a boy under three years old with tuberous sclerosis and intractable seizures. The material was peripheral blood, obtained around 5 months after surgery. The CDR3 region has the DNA TGTGCCAGCAGTTTATCCTGGGACAGGGCCACCTACGAGCAGTACTTC. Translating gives CASSLSWDRATYEQYF.